These 13 T cell receptor beta chains originate from one sample sequenced in a study of shared clonotypes between healthy human individuals. The assay was immunoSEQ multiplex PCR, and TCRdb's table has in-frame clones only and misses some. The table records 2,500,000 or so clones, roughly 93% of them present only once. The sample taken for sequencing was naive CD4+ T cells from PBMCs. Subset reported: CD45RA+ positively selected. These receptors were collected from a man aged 18 to 30 in good health. Some clones in this sample may be carry-over from other donors' samples.

The chain couples TRBV28 to TRBJ2-3, with unresolved D. CDR3 length equals 14 residues. The germline V gene has CDR1 MDHEN and CDR2 SYDVKM. Trimming stripped 7 bases from V and 8 bases from J, with 19 bases between. As DNA, the CDR3 is TGTGCCAGCACTCCGGTGGGAAGAATAGTTACGCAGTATTTT. This gives the protein CASTPVGRIVTQYF.

V gene TRBV4-3 combines with J gene TRBJ1-6; no definite D call. This CDR3 has 13 amino acids. V lost 1 base and J lost 10, with 8 bases in between. Germline V gene sequence: CDR1 LGHNA, CDR2 YSLEER. The CDR3 sequence: CASSQGRLSPLHF. In DNA, the CDR3 is TGCGCCAGCAGCCAAGGGAGATTATCACCCCTCCACTTT.

This clone was seen once. This rearrangement joins TRBV4-2 to TRBJ2-3; weak D call: TRBD1 (5 bases). There are 16 residues in the CDR3. Trimming left V 5 bases short and J 2 bases short, with 17 bases between. The germline gives CDR1 LGHNA, CDR2 YNFKEQ. CDR3 sequence reads: CASSNAQGVVTDTQYF. For the CDR3, the DNA is TGTGCCAGCAGCAACGCGCAAGGGGTGGTCACAGATACGCAGTATTTT.

This sequence joins TRBV4-2 and TRBJ2-3; 13 bases agree with TRBD2. CDR1 and CDR2 from the germline V gene are LGHNA and YNFKEQ. The CDR3 runs to 19 residues. J lost 2 bases, V lost 5 bases, and 13 bases had no gene match. The CDR3 loop is CASSELAGGPHPLTDTQYF. The CDR3 DNA is TGTGCCAGCAGCGAACTAGCGGGAGGGCCTCACCCCCTCACAGATACGCAGTATTTT.

J is TRBJ2-1 and V is TRBV27; 11 bases line up with TRBD1. Germline CDR1 MNHEY, CDR2 SMNVEV (reference sequence). The CDR3 has 16 amino acids. Germline trimming cut 6 bases from V and 7 bases from J; bases unmatched to any gene: 11. The CDR3 coding sequence is TGTGCCAGCAGCTGGAAAGGACAGGGGGCTTGGAATGAGCAGTTCTTC. Translating it yields CASSWKGQGAWNEQFF.

The chain is built from TRBV28 and TRBJ1-1, with 8 nucleotides matching TRBD1. V shed 6 bases, J shed 0 bases, and the junction held 6 bases outside the gene matches. The CDR3 spans 15 residues. Germline assignment: CDR1 MDHEN and CDR2 SYDVKM. The CDR3, as DNA: TGTGCCAGCAGGGGTCGGACAGGGTTGAACACTGAAGCTTTCTTT. Its protein product is CASRGRTGLNTEAFF.

The rearrangement joins TRBV27 to TRBJ1-5, with unresolved D. In germline, CDR1 is MNHEY, CDR2 SMNVEV (reference sequence). V lost 3 bases and J 5 bases, leaving 11 bases between the germline ends. CDR3 length: 14 residues. CDR3 sequence (DNA): TGTGCCAGCAGTTTGGAGGGCTGGGATCAGCCCCAGCATTTT. Translated: CASSLEGWDQPQHF.

The chain uses TRBV28 and TRBJ1-6; D may be TRBD1 (5 bases). V was pared by 6 bases and J by 5 bases, with 11 bases between. Per germline, CDR1 MDHEN and CDR2 SYDVKM. This CDR3 is built from 14 residues. The CDR3 loop is CASSLKGDNSPLHF. As DNA, the CDR3 is TGTGCCAGCAGCCTTAAAGGGGATAATTCACCCCTCCACTTT.

As concerns this clone: Distinct nucleotide sequences in the sample also encode this CDR3. The CDR3 DNA is TGCAGCGTTGTGACAGGGCAGGAGACCCAGTACTTC. As protein: CSVVTGQETQYF. This rearrangement joins TRBV29-1 to TRBJ2-5; the match to TRBD1 covers 7 bases. The CDR3 totals 12 residues. Germline V lookup: CDR1 SQVTM, CDR2 ANQGSEA. V was pared by 4 bases and J by 5 bases, with 4 bases of the junction left unmatched.

This clone was observed once. The rearrangement links TRBV18 to TRBJ1-2, with D tentatively TRBD1 (6 bases). The CDR3 has 12 amino acids. V lost 5 bases, J lost 5 bases, and 9 bases lay in between. From germline, CDR1 is KGHSH and CDR2 LQKENI. CDR3 protein: CASSADRYGYTF. The CDR3 DNA reads as TGTGCCAGCTCAGCGGACAGATATGGCTACACCTTC.

A remark on this clone: At the DNA level, this CDR3 is encoded by other sequences in the same sample as well. The chain links TRBV6-5 to TRBJ1-1; D call uncertain. V was cut by 6 bases and J by 2 bases, with 4 bases left in between. CDR1 is MNHEY, CDR2 SVGAGI, per germline. CDR3 length equals 11 residues. DNA for the CDR3: TGTGCCAGCAGGGGAAACACTGAAGCTTTCTTT. Its translation is CASRGNTEAFF.

The chain recombines TRBV11-1 with TRBJ1-1, with D possibly matching TRBD1 (5 bases). V was pared by 5 bases and J by 9 bases, with 13 bases between. This CDR3 has 12 residues. Germline CDR1 is SGHAT and CDR2 is FQDESV (reference sequence). CDR3: CASSHSGTKAFF. In DNA, the CDR3 is TGTGCCAGCAGCCACTCCGGGACGAAAGCTTTCTTT.

V gene TRBV7-6 combines with J gene TRBJ2-7; weak D call: TRBD2 (5 bases). Germline CDR1 is SGHVS and CDR2 is FNYEAQ. This CDR3 contains 15 residues. Trimming cost V 2 bases and J 6 bases, with 17 bases left between them. CDR3 region: CASSLKKGPGSEQYF. As DNA, the CDR3 is TGTGCCAGCAGCTTAAAGAAAGGACCGGGATCCGAGCAGTACTTC.